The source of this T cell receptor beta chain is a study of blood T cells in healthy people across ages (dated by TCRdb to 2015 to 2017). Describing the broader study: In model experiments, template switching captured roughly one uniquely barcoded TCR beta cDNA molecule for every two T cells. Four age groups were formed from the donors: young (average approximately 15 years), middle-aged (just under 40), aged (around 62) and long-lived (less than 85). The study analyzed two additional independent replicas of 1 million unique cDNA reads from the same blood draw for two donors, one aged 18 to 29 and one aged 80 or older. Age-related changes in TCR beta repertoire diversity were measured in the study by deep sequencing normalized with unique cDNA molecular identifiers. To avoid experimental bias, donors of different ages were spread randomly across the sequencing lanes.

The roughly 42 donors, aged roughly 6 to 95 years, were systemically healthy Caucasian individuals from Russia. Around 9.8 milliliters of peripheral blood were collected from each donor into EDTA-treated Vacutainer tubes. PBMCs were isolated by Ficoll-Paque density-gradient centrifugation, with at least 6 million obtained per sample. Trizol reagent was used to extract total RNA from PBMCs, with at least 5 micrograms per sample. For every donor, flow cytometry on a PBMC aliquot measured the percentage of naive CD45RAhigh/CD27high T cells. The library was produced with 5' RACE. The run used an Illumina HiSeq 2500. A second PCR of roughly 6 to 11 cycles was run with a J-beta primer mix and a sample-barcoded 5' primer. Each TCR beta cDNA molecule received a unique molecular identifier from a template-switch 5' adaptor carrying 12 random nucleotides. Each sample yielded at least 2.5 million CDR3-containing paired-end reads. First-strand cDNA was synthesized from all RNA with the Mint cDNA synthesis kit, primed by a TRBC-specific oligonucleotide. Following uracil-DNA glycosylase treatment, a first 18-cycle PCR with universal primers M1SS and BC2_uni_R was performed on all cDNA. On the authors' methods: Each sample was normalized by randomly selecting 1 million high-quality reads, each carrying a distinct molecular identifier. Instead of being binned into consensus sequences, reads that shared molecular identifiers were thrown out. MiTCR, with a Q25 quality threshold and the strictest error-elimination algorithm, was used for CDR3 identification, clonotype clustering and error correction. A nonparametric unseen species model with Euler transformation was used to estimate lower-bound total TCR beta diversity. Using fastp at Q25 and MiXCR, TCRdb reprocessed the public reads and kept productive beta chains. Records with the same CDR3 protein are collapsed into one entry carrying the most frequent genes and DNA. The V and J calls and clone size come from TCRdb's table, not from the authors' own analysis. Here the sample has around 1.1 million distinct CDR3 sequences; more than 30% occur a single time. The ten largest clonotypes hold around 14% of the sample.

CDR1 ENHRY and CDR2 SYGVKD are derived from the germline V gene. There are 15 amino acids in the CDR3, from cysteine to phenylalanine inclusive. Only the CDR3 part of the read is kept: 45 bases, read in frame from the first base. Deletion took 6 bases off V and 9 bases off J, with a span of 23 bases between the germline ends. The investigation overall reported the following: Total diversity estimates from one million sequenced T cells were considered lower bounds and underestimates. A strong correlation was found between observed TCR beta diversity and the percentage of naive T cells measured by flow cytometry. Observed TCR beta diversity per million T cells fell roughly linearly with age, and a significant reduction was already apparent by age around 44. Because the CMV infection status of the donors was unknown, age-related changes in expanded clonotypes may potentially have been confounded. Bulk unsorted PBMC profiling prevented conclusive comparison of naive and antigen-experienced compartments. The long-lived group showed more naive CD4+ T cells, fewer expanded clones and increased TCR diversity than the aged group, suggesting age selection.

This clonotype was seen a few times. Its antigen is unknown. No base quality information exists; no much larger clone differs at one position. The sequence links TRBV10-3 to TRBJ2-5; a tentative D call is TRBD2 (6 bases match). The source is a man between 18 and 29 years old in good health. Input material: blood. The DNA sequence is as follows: TGTGCCATCAGCGATTCTGGGGGGACCCCAAGAGCCCAGTACTTC. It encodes CAISDSGGTPRAQYF.